The 13 T cell receptor beta chains in this list originate from one sample, sequenced in a study of T cell changes during pregnancy in multiple sclerosis. TCRdb keeps only in-frame clones here, not all; method: immunoSEQ multiplex PCR. This sample has roughly 61,000 clones, with about 88% found just once. The input for sequencing was peripheral blood, taken in the first trimester of pregnancy. The receptors were gathered from a female donor in good health, enrolled as a control in a pregnancy study.

This chain connects TRBV5-5 to TRBJ1-5; 7 nucleotides align to TRBD1. The CDR3 consists of 14 residues. The trim removed 4 bases at V and 5 bases at J, leaving 6 bases unmatched. CDR1 is SGHKS, CDR2 YYEKEE, per germline (reference sequence). CDR3 region: CASSLGTAYQPQHF. The CDR3 DNA reads as TGTGCCAGCAGCCTCGGGACAGCTTATCAGCCCCAGCATTTT.

A single count supports this clone. The V gene is TRBV18, the J gene TRBJ2-2; D remains unclear. The CDR3 totals 12 residues. CDR1 and CDR2 (germline): KGHSH, LQKENI. V shed 2 bases and J shed 6 bases, with 4 bases lying between them. The CDR3 protein is CASSPGPGELFF. CDR3 nucleotides: TGTGCCAGCTCACCAGGCCCCGGGGAGCTGTTTTTT.

V and J are TRBV5-4 and TRBJ2-1; D is perhaps TRBD1 (6 bases). Germline CDR1 SGHNT, CDR2 YYREEE (reference sequence). The CDR3 length is 13 residues. V was clipped by 5 bases and J by 6 bases, with 12 bases between them. CDR3 protein: CASSPPGVNEQFF. As DNA, the CDR3 is TGTGCCAGCAGTCCCCCAGGGGTCAATGAGCAGTTCTTC.

This clone was detected once. The chain joins TRBV4-2 to TRBJ1-2; D possibly corresponds to TRBD1 (6 bases). The CDR3 length is 17 residues. Trimming took off 2 bases at V and 3 bases at J, with 19 bases between the two ends. Germline CDR1 is LGHNA and CDR2 is YNFKEQ. CDR3 residues: CASSQWAAGADDYGYTF. The DNA of the CDR3 is TGTGCCAGCAGCCAATGGGCGGCAGGGGCCGATGACTATGGCTACACCTTC.

The chain recombines TRBV7-8 with TRBJ2-5; 7 nucleotides match TRBD1. CDR1 is SGHVS and CDR2 is FQNEAQ in the germline V gene. The CDR3 is 15 residues long. With V trimmed by 2 bases and J by 2 bases, 5 bases remained unmatched. CDR3 sequence: CASSLLGTVQETQYF. In DNA form, the CDR3 reads TGTGCCAGCAGCTTACTTGGGACAGTTCAAGAGACCCAGTACTTC. Together with reference TRBV7-8 and TRBJ2-5, the CDR3 gives the full variable domain: GAGVSQSPRYKVAKRGQDVALRCDPISGHVSLFWYQQALGQGPEFLTYFQNEAQLDKSGLPSDRFFAERPEGSVSTLKIQRTQQEDSAVYLCASSLLGTVQETQYFGPGTRLLVL.

The V and J genes are TRBV18 and TRBJ2-3, with D possibly TRBD1 on 6 matching bases. The CDR3 loop spans 14 amino acids. Germline CDR1 KGHSH, CDR2 LQKENI. Trimming took off 2 bases at V and 2 bases at J, with 8 bases between the two ends. The CDR3 is CASSPGTNTDTQYF. In DNA form, the CDR3 reads TGTGCCAGCTCACCAGGGACAAACACAGATACGCAGTATTTT.

The genes are TRBV5-1 and TRBJ2-5; 7 bases align to TRBD1. This CDR3 spans 16 amino acids. V shed 3 bases, J shed 3 bases, and the junction held 11 bases outside the gene matches. Germline V gene data show CDR1 as SGHRS and CDR2 as YFSETQ. For the CDR3, the DNA is TGCGCCAGCAGCTCCCCAACCGGGACAGCCGAAGAGACCCAGTACTTC. Its translation is CASSSPTGTAEETQYF.

The rearrangement uses TRBV18 and TRBJ2-2, with D possibly matching TRBD1 (5 bases). The CDR3 spans 16 residues. V was shortened by 4 bases and J by 0 bases, with 12 bases between the two germline ends. CDR1 is KGHSH and CDR2 is LQKENI in the germline V gene. In DNA form, the CDR3 reads TGTGCCAGCTCACAGGGGTCGAGTTCGAACACCGGGGAGCTGTTTTTT. This gives the protein CASSQGSSSNTGELFF.

This chain uses TRBV19 with TRBJ2-1, with 8 bases fitting TRBD2. V was pared by 3 bases and J by 6 bases, with 4 bases of the junction left unmatched. The CDR3 consists of 14 residues. The V gene's germline CDR1 is LNHDA and CDR2 SQIVND (reference sequence). The CDR3 reads CASSMGLGGNEQFF. The CDR3 coding sequence is TGTGCCAGTAGTATGGGACTAGGAGGCAATGAGCAGTTCTTC. Supplemented by reference TRBV19 and TRBJ2-1, the full variable domain reads DGGITQSPKYLFRKEGQNVTLSCEQNLNHDAMYWYRQDPGQGLRLIYYSQIVNDFQKGDIAEGYSVSREKKESFPLTVTSAQKNPTAFYLCASSMGLGGNEQFFGPGTRLTVL.

This chain uses TRBV18 with TRBJ1-2, with D unresolved. Trimming cost V 3 bases and J 2 bases, with 10 bases left between them. Germline-derived CDR1 and CDR2 are KGHSH and LQKENI. The CDR3 is 14 residues long. This chain's CDR3 is CASSPSTQNYGYTF. The DNA for the CDR3 is TGTGCCAGCTCACCCAGTACCCAAAACTATGGCTACACCTTC.

This sequence joins TRBV6-4 and TRBJ2-3; 12 nucleotides align to TRBD2. V trimming: 4 bases; J trimming: 4 bases; junction bases outside the gene matches: 0. CDR1 is MRHNA and CDR2 is SNTAGT in the germline V gene. The CDR3 is 14 amino acids. CDR3 amino acids: CASSASGGADTQYF. CDR3 nucleotide sequence: TGTGCCAGCAGTGCTAGCGGGGGGGCAGATACGCAGTATTTT.

This clone has ten or more counts. The chain has TRBV29-1 and TRBJ1-1; 7 nucleotides align to TRBD1. Germline V lookup: CDR1 SQVTM, CDR2 ANQGSEA. With V trimmed by 4 bases and J by 3 bases, 11 bases remained unmatched. This CDR3 contains 15 residues. In nucleotides, the CDR3 is TGCAGCGTTGCATTATCCCGGACAGGCGACACTGAAGCTTTCTTT. This gives the protein CSVALSRTGDTEAFF.

This clone was detected once. This rearrangement joins TRBV2 to TRBJ1-1; D perhaps matches TRBD1 (5 bases). The germline V gene has CDR1 SNHLY and CDR2 FYNNEI. Trimming stripped 3 bases from V and 6 bases from J, with 17 bases between. The CDR3 contains 15 residues. The chain's CDR3 is CASSDDGAAGAEAFF. The CDR3 bases are TGTGCCAGCAGTGATGACGGTGCGGCGGGGGCTGAAGCTTTCTTT.